The clone carrying this TCR beta chain was seen many times. Its cognate antigen is unknown. One end of the junction fails to match germline, which may point to a read error. Constant-region reverse primers amplified full-length variable regions, followed by semi-nested Nested Universal Primer A PCR. Using its own MiXCR run on the 5' RACE reads, TCRdb lists one record per CDR3 protein. The repertoire consists of around 11,000 distinct CDR3 sequences, with about a quarter occurring once and the leading ten covering more than 2.5%. Germline V gene sequence: CDR1 MNHNS, CDR2 SASEGT. There are 11 residues in the CDR3. Tregs were sorted as CD4+CD25+CD127-/low cells. General study findings and limits: Tumor Tregs overlapped most with tumor, then blood, naive CD4+ cells. Whole repertoires were not studied in the larger cohort, only one V-J beta rearrangement.

The source material was Tregs sorted from a lymph node. This rearrangement joins TRBV6-1 to TRBJ2-3; D is uncertain. This clonotype was obtained from a female donor with breast cancer. For the CDR3, the DNA is TGTGCCAGCAGGGACCCAGATACGCGGTATTTT. Encoded protein: CASRDPDTRYF.